Listed here are 10 T cell receptor beta chains from one sample, sequenced in a study of chemoradiotherapy in HPV16-positive cancers. Profiled with immunoSEQ multiplex PCR; TCRdb holds only in-frame clones, not every one. The sample includes about 6,600 clones, roughly four fifths of them seen just once. Sequenced material: tumor tissue, taken from a patient who underwent chemoradiotherapy. The receptors shown here come from a human donor with HPV-associated anogenital cancer.

This chain joins TRBV9 and TRBJ2-3; 9 bases are shared with TRBD2. J was trimmed by 3 bases and V by 0 bases; bases with no gene match: 5. The CDR3 loop spans 16 amino acids. CDR1 and CDR2 from the germline V gene are SGDLS and YYNGEE. CDR3 DNA: TGTGCCAGCAGCGTAGTTGCGGGGGGGCCAACAGATACGCAGTATTTT. Amino acid sequence: CASSVVAGGPTDTQYF.

This chain's CDR3 is CAWGTGAGNEQFF. CDR3 coding DNA: TGTGCCTGGGGGACAGGGGCAGGGAATGAGCAGTTCTTC. V is TRBV30 and J is TRBJ2-1; TRBD1 aligns across 10 bases. The CDR3 is 13 amino acids. V lost 5 bases and J lost 7; bases outside the gene matches: 5. Germline V CDR1 and CDR2: GTSNPN, SVGIG (reference sequence).

The rearrangement joins TRBV30 to TRBJ1-2; D remains unclear. The CDR3 spans 12 residues. Between the trimmed V and J ends, which lost 1 base and 8 bases, there was a span of 11 bases. Germline V gives CDR1 GTSNPN, CDR2 SVGIG (reference sequence). The CDR3 spells CAWSEQYEGYTF. The CDR3 DNA is TGTGCCTGGAGTGAGCAGTATGAAGGCTACACCTTC. The whole variable domain, remainder taken from reference TRBV30 and TRBJ1-2, is SQTIHQWPATLVQPVGSPLSLECTVEGTSNPNLYWYRQAAGRGLQLLFYSVGIGQISSEVPQNLSASRPQDRQFILSSKKLLLSDSGFYLCAWSEQYEGYTFGSGTRLTVV.

J is TRBJ2-3 and V is TRBV6-5; 13 bases line up with TRBD2. This CDR3 contains 16 residues. Germline loops: CDR1 MNHEY, CDR2 SVGAGI. Trimming cost V 2 bases and J 2 bases; bases outside gene matches: 1. CDR3 protein: CASSYGTSGVTDTQYF. DNA for the CDR3: TGTGCCAGCAGTTACGGGACTAGCGGGGTCACAGATACGCAGTATTTT.

The rearrangement joins TRBV5-6 to TRBJ1-2; TRBD1 is a possible D gene (5 bases). Deletions cut 3 bases from V and 6 bases from J, with 12 bases between. The germline gives CDR1 SGHDT, CDR2 YYEEEE. This CDR3 contains 13 residues. CDR3 sequence reads: CASSSSGLHGYTF. CDR3 DNA: TGTGCCAGCAGCTCTTCAGGGCTGCATGGCTACACCTTC.

The chain joins TRBV5-1 to TRBJ2-1; TRBD2 matches at 12 bases. The CDR3 runs to 16 residues. V lost 4 bases, J lost 9 bases, and 11 bases stayed unmatched. Per the germline V gene, CDR1 is SGHRS and CDR2 is YFSETQ. The CDR3 here is CASSQTTSGGFGEQFF. In DNA form, the CDR3 reads TGCGCCAGCAGCCAGACCACTAGCGGGGGGTTCGGTGAGCAGTTCTTC.

The rearrangement links TRBV5-6 to TRBJ2-3, with D possibly matching TRBD2 (6 bases). CDR3 length: 15 residues. Germline CDR1 and CDR2: SGHDT and YYEEEE. V dropped 1 base and J dropped 5 bases, with 14 bases sitting between them. CDR3 sequence: CASSLKVGGGDTQYF. As DNA, the CDR3 is TGTGCCAGCAGCTTGAAGGTCGGGGGAGGAGATACGCAGTATTTT.

The rearrangement joins TRBV6-4 to TRBJ1-1, with D hard to call. Germline CDR1 MRHNA, CDR2 SNTAGT. The CDR3 runs to 11 residues. The ends were cut back, 6 bases at V and 4 bases at J, with 6 bases in the middle. CDR3 sequence reads: CASREGTEAFF. CDR3 bases: TGTGCCAGCAGGGAAGGCACTGAAGCTTTCTTT.

The chain employs TRBV11-1 and TRBJ1-1; D gene unclear. V lost 3 bases, J lost 3 bases, and 8 bases lay in between. Germline loops: CDR1 SGHAT, CDR2 FQDESV (reference sequence). There are 13 residues in the CDR3. The CDR3 loop reads CASSFGVDTEAFF. DNA of the CDR3: TGTGCCAGCAGCTTTGGGGTGGACACTGAAGCTTTCTTT.

V usage is TRBV2 and J usage is TRBJ1-1; possibly TRBD1 for D (6 bases). The germline V and J ends were trimmed by 4 bases and 6 bases, with 9 bases remaining between them. Germline V gene lookup returns CDR1 SNHLY and CDR2 FYNNEI. The CDR3 is made up of 12 amino acids. The CDR3 here is CASSVQGPEAFF. CDR3 DNA sequence: TGTGCCAGCAGTGTACAGGGCCCTGAAGCTTTCTTT.